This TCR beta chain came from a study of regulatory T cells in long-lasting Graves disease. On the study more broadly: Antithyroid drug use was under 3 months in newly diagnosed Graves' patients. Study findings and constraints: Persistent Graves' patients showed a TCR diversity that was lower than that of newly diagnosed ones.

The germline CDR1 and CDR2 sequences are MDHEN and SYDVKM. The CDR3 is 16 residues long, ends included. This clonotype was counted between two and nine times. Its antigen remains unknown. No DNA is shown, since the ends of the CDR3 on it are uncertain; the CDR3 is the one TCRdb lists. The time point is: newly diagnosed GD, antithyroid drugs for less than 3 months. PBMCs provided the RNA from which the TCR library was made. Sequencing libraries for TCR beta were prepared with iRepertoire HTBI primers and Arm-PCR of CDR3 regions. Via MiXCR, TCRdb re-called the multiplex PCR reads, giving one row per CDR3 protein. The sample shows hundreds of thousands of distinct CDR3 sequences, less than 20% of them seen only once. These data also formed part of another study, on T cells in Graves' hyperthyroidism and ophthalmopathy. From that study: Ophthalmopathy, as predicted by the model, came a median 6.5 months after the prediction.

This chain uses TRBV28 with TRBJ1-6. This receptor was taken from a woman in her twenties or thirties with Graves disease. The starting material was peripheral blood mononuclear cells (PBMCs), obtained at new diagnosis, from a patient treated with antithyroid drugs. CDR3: CASSSSTSSYNSPLHF.